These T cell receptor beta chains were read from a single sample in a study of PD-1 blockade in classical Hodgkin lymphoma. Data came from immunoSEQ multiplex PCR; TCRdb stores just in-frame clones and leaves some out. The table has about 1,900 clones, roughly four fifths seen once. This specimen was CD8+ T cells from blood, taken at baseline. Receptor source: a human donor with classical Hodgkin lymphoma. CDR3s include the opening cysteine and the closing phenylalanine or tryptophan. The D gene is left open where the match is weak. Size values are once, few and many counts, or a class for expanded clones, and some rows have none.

CDR3nt: TGTGCCAGCAGCCAAGGGCAGAACTATGGCTACACCTTC
CDR3aa: CASSQGQNYGYTF
j_gene: TRBJ1-2
d_gene: -
abundance: -
v_gene: TRBV14
len: 13

CDR3nt: TGCGCCAGCAGCCCCATAGGAGTAGCGGGAGGCCAAGAGACCCAGTACTTC
CDR3aa: CASSPIGVAGGQETQYF
j_gene: TRBJ2-5
d_gene: TRBD2
abundance: -
v_gene: TRBV5-1
len: 17

CDR3nt: TGCGCCAGCAGCTTGGTGCCGGACGGCTACGAGCAGTACTTC
CDR3aa: CASSLVPDGYEQYF
j_gene: TRBJ2-7
d_gene: -
abundance: -
v_gene: TRBV5-1
len: 14

CDR3nt: TGTGCCACCAGCAGAGGGTACACTGAAGCTTTCTTT
CDR3aa: CATSRGYTEAFF
j_gene: TRBJ1-1
d_gene: -
abundance: few
v_gene: TRBV15
len: 12

CDR3nt: TGTGCCAGCAGCTTGAGTGACAACCTCTATGGCTACACCTTC
CDR3aa: CASSLSDNLYGYTF
j_gene: TRBJ1-2
d_gene: -
abundance: once
v_gene: TRBV5-6
len: 14

CDR3nt: TGCGCCAGCAGCCAAGGGGAGGACTCCTTATCGACCCAGTACTTC
CDR3aa: CASSQGEDSLSTQYF
j_gene: TRBJ2-5
d_gene: -
abundance: -
v_gene: TRBV4-1
len: 15

CDR3nt: TGTGCCAGCAGTTTAGTAGGCAATCGGGGTTACTATGGCTACACCTTC
CDR3aa: CASSLVGNRGYYGYTF
j_gene: TRBJ1-2
d_gene: -
abundance: -
v_gene: TRBV27
len: 16

CDR3nt: TGCGCCAGCAGCTGGACTAGCGGTCAAGAGACCCAGTACTTC
CDR3aa: CASSWTSGQETQYF
j_gene: TRBJ2-5
d_gene: TRBD2
abundance: -
v_gene: TRBV4-1
len: 14

CDR3nt: TGTGCCAGCAGTTCCCGAAGGGAGATGGAGGACTATGGCTACACCTTC
CDR3aa: CASSSRREMEDYGYTF
j_gene: TRBJ1-2
d_gene: -
abundance: few
v_gene: TRBV9
len: 16

CDR3nt: TGCAGCGTTGACGGGACAGGGGTTTCCGGGGAGCTGTTTTTT
CDR3aa: CSVDGTGVSGELFF
j_gene: TRBJ2-2
d_gene: TRBD1
abundance: -
v_gene: TRBV29-1
len: 14

CDR3nt: TGTGCCAGCAGCTTGGTAGGGACAGGGGGCTTGTATAGCTACACCTTC
CDR3aa: CASSLVGTGGLYSYTF
j_gene: TRBJ1-2
d_gene: TRBD1
abundance: -
v_gene: TRBV5-4
len: 16

CDR3nt: TGTGCCAGCAGGGGAGGAAAAAACACTGAAGCTTTCTTT
CDR3aa: CASRGGKNTEAFF
j_gene: TRBJ1-1
d_gene: -
abundance: -
v_gene: TRBV2
len: 13

CDR3nt: TGTGCCAGCAAAAACTCGCTCACCGGGGAGCTGTTTTTT
CDR3aa: CASKNSLTGELFF
j_gene: TRBJ2-2
d_gene: -
abundance: -
v_gene: TRBV2
len: 13

CDR3nt: TGTGCCAGCAGTGCATTGCTTCCCAATTCACCCCTCCACTTT
CDR3aa: CASSALLPNSPLHF
j_gene: TRBJ1-6
d_gene: -
abundance: few
v_gene: TRBV27
len: 14

CDR3nt: TGTGCCAGCAGCTTTTTCGGACAGTCTGGCGAGCAGTACTTC
CDR3aa: CASSFFGQSGEQYF
j_gene: TRBJ2-7
d_gene: -
abundance: -
v_gene: TRBV6-6
len: 14

CDR3nt: TGTGCCAGCAGTTTGGGACAGTACAATGAGCAGTTCTTC
CDR3aa: CASSLGQYNEQFF
j_gene: TRBJ2-1
d_gene: TRBD1
abundance: -
v_gene: TRBV27
len: 13

CDR3nt: TGTGCCACCAGCAGTACCGGCACAGATACGCAGTATTTT
CDR3aa: CATSSTGTDTQYF
j_gene: TRBJ2-3
d_gene: -
abundance: once
v_gene: TRBV15
len: 13

CDR3nt: TGTGCCAGCAGCCTGTTAGCGGGAGGGCCAGGGGAGACCCAGTACTTC
CDR3aa: CASSLLAGGPGETQYF
j_gene: TRBJ2-5
d_gene: TRBD2
abundance: -
v_gene: TRBV11-2
len: 16

CDR3nt: TGTGCCAGCAGCCTTAGATCCGACCCGAACGAGCAGTACTTC
CDR3aa: CASSLRSDPNEQYF
j_gene: TRBJ2-7
d_gene: -
abundance: -
v_gene: TRBV9
len: 14

CDR3nt: TGCGCCAGCAGCTTGGGACAGGGGTATGAGCAGTTCTTC
CDR3aa: CASSLGQGYEQFF
j_gene: TRBJ2-1
d_gene: TRBD1
abundance: -
v_gene: TRBV5-1
len: 13

CDR3nt: TGTGCCAGCAGCCAAGAAAGGGGGACAGCCTACGAGCAGTACTTC
CDR3aa: CASSQERGTAYEQYF
j_gene: TRBJ2-7
d_gene: TRBD1
abundance: -
v_gene: TRBV4-2
len: 15

CDR3nt: TGCGCCAGCAGCATGGGACTAGCGGGGGTGAAATCTGCCGGGGAGCTGTTTTTT
CDR3aa: CASSMGLAGVKSAGELFF
j_gene: TRBJ2-2
d_gene: TRBD2
abundance: -
v_gene: TRBV4-3
len: 18

CDR3nt: TGCGCCAGCAGCTCCACCACAGGGGGCGAGCAGTACTTC
CDR3aa: CASSSTTGGEQYF
j_gene: TRBJ2-7
d_gene: TRBD1
abundance: -
v_gene: TRBV5-1
len: 13

CDR3nt: TGTGCCAGCAGTTACCTAGCGGGAGACGAGCAGTACTTC
CDR3aa: CASSYLAGDEQYF
j_gene: TRBJ2-7
d_gene: TRBD2
abundance: -
v_gene: TRBV6-5
len: 13

CDR3nt: TGTGCCAGCTTTACAGGGTGGGGAGAGACCCAGTACTTC
CDR3aa: CASFTGWGETQYF
j_gene: TRBJ2-5
d_gene: -
abundance: -
v_gene: TRBV2
len: 13

CDR3nt: TGTGCCAGCAGCCGGGTGGACACCTACGAGCAGTACTTC
CDR3aa: CASSRVDTYEQYF
j_gene: TRBJ2-7
d_gene: -
abundance: -
v_gene: TRBV6-6
len: 13

CDR3nt: TGTGCCAGCAGCGTGTGGGAAGGTTACGAGCAGTACTTC
CDR3aa: CASSVWEGYEQYF
j_gene: TRBJ2-7
d_gene: -
abundance: -
v_gene: TRBV9
len: 13

CDR3nt: TGCGCCAGCAGCTCCCTCGGGACTGACACTAACTATGGCTACACCTTC
CDR3aa: CASSSLGTDTNYGYTF
j_gene: TRBJ1-2
d_gene: -
abundance: -
v_gene: TRBV5-1
len: 16

CDR3nt: TGTGCCAGCAGTTACGGCACGGATGAAGCTTTCTTT
CDR3aa: CASSYGTDEAFF
j_gene: TRBJ1-1
d_gene: -
abundance: few
v_gene: TRBV6-6
len: 12

CDR3nt: TGTGCCAGCAGTCAACCGGACAGGGCAACTAATGAAAAACTGTTTTTT
CDR3aa: CASSQPDRATNEKLFF
j_gene: TRBJ1-4
d_gene: TRBD1
abundance: -
v_gene: TRBV28
len: 16

CDR3nt: TGCGCCAGCAGCCCCGGCGACAATGAGCAGTTCTTC
CDR3aa: CASSPGDNEQFF
j_gene: TRBJ2-1
d_gene: -
abundance: -
v_gene: TRBV5-1
len: 12

CDR3nt: TGTGCCAGCAGTCTCAACGACTGGACGACTGAAGCTTTCTTT
CDR3aa: CASSLNDWTTEAFF
j_gene: TRBJ1-1
d_gene: -
abundance: -
v_gene: TRBV27
len: 14

CDR3nt: TGTGCCAGCAGTTACGGACAGTCCTACGAGCAGTACTTC
CDR3aa: CASSYGQSYEQYF
j_gene: TRBJ2-7
d_gene: -
abundance: -
v_gene: TRBV6-5
len: 13

CDR3nt: TGTGCCAGCAGCCAGGGGGGGGAGTATTCACCCCTCCACTTT
CDR3aa: CASSQGGEYSPLHF
j_gene: TRBJ1-6
d_gene: -
abundance: -
v_gene: TRBV4-2
len: 14

CDR3nt: TGCGCCAGCAGTCGAGGACTAGCCATACTGAACACCGGGGAGCTGTTTTTT
CDR3aa: CASSRGLAILNTGELFF
j_gene: TRBJ2-2
d_gene: TRBD2
abundance: -
v_gene: TRBV5-1
len: 17

CDR3nt: TGTGCCAGCAGGTCCCCCGGAGGATACGAGCAGTACTTC
CDR3aa: CASRSPGGYEQYF
j_gene: TRBJ2-7
d_gene: -
abundance: once
v_gene: TRBV11-3
len: 13

CDR3nt: TGTGCCAGCAGCTTTATCACATTTAGGATGAACACTGAAGCTTTCTTT
CDR3aa: CASSFITFRMNTEAFF
j_gene: TRBJ1-1
d_gene: -
abundance: -
v_gene: TRBV11-2
len: 16

CDR3nt: TGTGCCAGCAGCTTGTACCACGAGCAGTACTTC
CDR3aa: CASSLYHEQYF
j_gene: TRBJ2-7
d_gene: -
abundance: -
v_gene: TRBV5-8
len: 11

CDR3nt: TGTGCCAGCAGTTTATCTCAGCCCCAGCATTTT
CDR3aa: CASSLSQPQHF
j_gene: TRBJ1-5
d_gene: -
abundance: once
v_gene: TRBV28
len: 11

CDR3nt: TGTGCCAGCAGTTTAAACGGGAATGAGCAGTTCTTC
CDR3aa: CASSLNGNEQFF
j_gene: TRBJ2-1
d_gene: -
abundance: -
v_gene: TRBV27
len: 12

CDR3nt: TGTGCCAGTAGTATCATAGCGGTGGACAATGAGCAGTTCTTC
CDR3aa: CASSIIAVDNEQFF
j_gene: TRBJ2-1
d_gene: -
abundance: -
v_gene: TRBV19
len: 14

CDR3nt: TGCGCCAGCAGCCCCTCAGGGGGCGGCTACGAGCAGTACTTC
CDR3aa: CASSPSGGGYEQYF
j_gene: TRBJ2-7
d_gene: TRBD1
abundance: -
v_gene: TRBV4-3
len: 14

CDR3nt: TGTGCCATCCGATCCGGGGGAAACTATGGCTACACCTTC
CDR3aa: CAIRSGGNYGYTF
j_gene: TRBJ1-2
d_gene: -
abundance: -
v_gene: TRBV10-3
len: 13

CDR3nt: TGTGCCTCTAGTGTAGGGGGGCTTGGCGCCGGGGAGCTGTTTTTT
CDR3aa: CASSVGGLGAGELFF
j_gene: TRBJ2-2
d_gene: -
abundance: once
v_gene: TRBV27
len: 15

CDR3nt: TGTGCCACCGGGACAGGGGTCCTCTATGGCTACACCTTC
CDR3aa: CATGTGVLYGYTF
j_gene: TRBJ1-2
d_gene: TRBD1
abundance: -
v_gene: TRBV5-6
len: 13

CDR3nt: TGTGCCAGCAGCCAGGTGGGCCTAGCGGGTGTCAATGAGCAGTTCTTC
CDR3aa: CASSQVGLAGVNEQFF
j_gene: TRBJ2-1
d_gene: TRBD2
abundance: -
v_gene: TRBV7-9
len: 16

CDR3nt: TGCGCCAGCAGCTTGGAGGGACAGACGAACACTGAAGCTTTCTTT
CDR3aa: CASSLEGQTNTEAFF
j_gene: TRBJ1-1
d_gene: TRBD1
abundance: -
v_gene: TRBV5-1
len: 15

CDR3nt: TGTGCCAGCAGCGATTCCGGGACTAGTTTTGTCACCGGGGAGCTGTTTTTT
CDR3aa: CASSDSGTSFVTGELFF
j_gene: TRBJ2-2
d_gene: TRBD2
abundance: -
v_gene: TRBV7-9
len: 17

CDR3nt: TGTGCCATCAGTGAACCGACAGGCTACAATGAGCAGTTCTTC
CDR3aa: CAISEPTGYNEQFF
j_gene: TRBJ2-1
d_gene: -
abundance: -
v_gene: TRBV10-3
len: 14